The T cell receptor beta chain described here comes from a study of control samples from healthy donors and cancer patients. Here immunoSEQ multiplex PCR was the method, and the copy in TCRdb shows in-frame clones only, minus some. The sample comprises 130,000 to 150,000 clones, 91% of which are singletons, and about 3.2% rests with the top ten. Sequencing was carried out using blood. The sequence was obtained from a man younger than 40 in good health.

CDR3 region: CASSSRGVTPSVNEQFF. DNA of the CDR3: TGTGCCAGCAGTAGTCGAGGGGTGACTCCAAGCGTCAATGAGCAGTTCTTC. The chain combines TRBV27 with TRBJ2-1; the D gene could be TRBD1 or TRBD2 (5 bases each). The CDR3 totals 17 residues. Germline V gene sequence: CDR1 MNHEY, CDR2 SMNVEV (reference sequence). V gave up 5 bases and J gave up 6 bases, with 23 bases separating them.